The clone carrying this TCR beta chain was seen only a few times. Its antigen is undetermined. CDR3 length equals 12 residues. The V gene lost 5 bases and the J gene lost 5 bases, with 9 bases spanning the gap. Per the germline V gene, CDR1 is SGHAT and CDR2 is FQNNGV. These data are taken from a study of response to subunit inactivated influenza vaccine. TCRdb ran MiXCR on the RT-PCR reads and lists one entry per CDR3 protein. The sample yields more than 400,000 distinct CDR3 sequences, 6.5% to 8% seen once. Overall study results and limits: Each seasonal flu vaccination may recruit only limited new T cells, authors suggested.

The V gene is TRBV11-2, the J gene TRBJ2-5; D is tentatively TRBD1 or TRBD2 (5 bases each). This receptor was taken from a man between 50 and 75 years old who received an inactivated influenza vaccine. The sample consisted of PBMCs from blood, taken roughly 24 months after vaccination. CDR3 nucleotide sequence: TGTGCCAGCAGCCAGTGGGGGGAGACCCAGTACTTC. Translated: CASSQWGETQYF.